These 26 T cell receptor beta chains originate from one sample sequenced in a study of blood T cells in healthy people across ages. A second PCR, run for about 7 to 11 cycles, used a sample-barcoded 5' primer plus a J-beta primer mix. TCRdb independently ran MiXCR on the 5' RACE reads; one entry per CDR3 protein. There are roughly 2 million distinct CDR3 sequences in the sample; 40% to 55% occur only once, and over 2% lies in the top ten. The sample taken for sequencing was blood. The receptor source for this set is a woman in her forties in good health.

This clonotype occurred once. This sequence joins TRBV20-1 and TRBJ2-5; 12 bases line up with TRBD2. The CDR3 sequence is 14 residues long. CDR1 is DFQATT, CDR2 SNEGSKA, per germline (reference sequence). Trimming removed 4 bases from V and 4 bases from J; junction bases left unmatched: 4. The CDR3 coding sequence is TGCAGTGCTATCGGACTAGCGGGGTCAGAGACCCAGTACTTC. This translates into CSAIGLAGSETQYF.

This clonotype was observed a handful of times. The chain joins TRBV6-5 to TRBJ1-4; perhaps TRBD1 as D (6 bases). This CDR3 region has 14 residues. CDR1 MNHEY and CDR2 SVGAGI come from the germline V gene. The V end lost 5 bases, the J end lost 7 bases, and 14 bases lay between the germline ends. The CDR3 region is CASSLQGSREKLFF. The CDR3 nucleotides read TGTGCCAGCAGTCTACAGGGCTCACGTGAAAAACTGTTTTTT.

The rearrangement joins TRBV7-2 to TRBJ2-1, with D possibly TRBD1 on 5 matching bases. Germline V gene data show CDR1 as SGHTA and CDR2 as FQGNSA. The CDR3 has 13 amino acids. V lost 5 bases to trimming and J lost 6 bases, with 11 bases between them. CDR3 in DNA: TGTGCCAGCAGCAGGGGCCCCACCAATGAGCAGTTCTTC. This codes for CASSRGPTNEQFF.

This chain joins TRBV5-1 and TRBJ2-1, with TRBD2 matching 14 bases. The CDR3 is 19 amino acids. Trimming cost V 4 bases and J 7 bases; bases outside gene matches: 16. The V gene's germline CDR1 is SGHRS and CDR2 YFSETQ. In DNA, the CDR3 is TGCGCCAGCAGCCCGAGACTAGCGGGGGGGGACCCAGCGGGGAATGAGCAGTTCTTC. This sequence encodes CASSPRLAGGDPAGNEQFF.

This chain connects TRBV24-1 to TRBJ2-3; no firm D call. Germline V gene sequence: CDR1 KGHDR, CDR2 SFDVKD. V dropped 12 bases and J dropped 5 bases, with 11 bases sitting between them. The CDR3 runs 11 residues. CDR3: CAAGWVDTQYF. The CDR3, as DNA: TGTGCCGCAGGCTGGGTAGATACGCAGTATTTT.

This clonotype was seen a few times. The J gene is TRBJ1-2, the V gene TRBV4-1, with D maybe TRBD1 (5 bases). V lost 3 bases and J lost 8, with 10 bases in between. CDR1 MGHRA and CDR2 YSYEKL come from the germline V gene. This CDR3 contains 12 residues. This CDR3 reads CASSQPTAGYTF. In DNA, the CDR3 is TGCGCCAGCAGCCAGCCGACAGCCGGCTACACCTTC.

The table lists this clonotype with a few counts. This rearrangement joins TRBV12-3 or TRBV12-4 to TRBJ2-7, with 7 bases fitting TRBD2. After removal of 4 bases from V and 1 base from J, the junction contained 10 bases not matched to a gene. The CDR3 totals 16 residues. CDR3 DNA sequence: TGTGCCAGCAGTTATATCTTGGCTAGCGGATCCTACGAGCAGTACTTC. Protein product: CASSYILASGSYEQYF.

The table lists this clonotype with a few counts. V and J are TRBV9 and TRBJ1-4, with D perhaps TRBD1 (5 bases). The CDR3 runs to 15 residues. Germline-derived CDR1 and CDR2 are SGDLS and YYNGEE. Trimming took off 6 bases at V and 5 bases at J, with 17 bases between the two ends. The CDR3: CASTPRGTPNEKLFF. For the CDR3, the DNA is TGTGCCAGCACCCCAAGGGGAACTCCCAATGAAAAACTGTTTTTT.

The chain combines TRBV7-8 with TRBJ2-3, with TRBD1 as a possible D gene (5 bases). V shed 0 bases and J shed 4 bases, with 8 bases lying between them. The CDR3 is 14 residues long. Germline lookup yields CDR1 SGHVS and CDR2 FQNEAQ. The DNA for the CDR3 is TGTGCCAGCAGCTTAGCGGCAGGGCCAGATACGCAGTATTTT. Its translation is CASSLAAGPDTQYF.

The chain combines TRBV12-3 or TRBV12-4 with TRBJ2-1; 8 nucleotides align to TRBD2. The CDR3 sequence is 16 residues long. V was pared by 5 bases and J by 10 bases, with 16 bases of the junction left unmatched. This CDR3 reads CASSPPRRAGAEEQFF. CDR3 nucleotides: TGTGCCAGCAGTCCCCCGAGACGAGCGGGGGCGGAGGAGCAGTTCTTC.

The V and J genes are TRBV28 and TRBJ2-1, with a weak D call TRBD1 (5 bases). The CDR3 is made up of 15 amino acids. V lost 4 bases and J 5 bases, leaving 15 bases between the germline ends. Germline V gene lookup returns CDR1 MDHEN and CDR2 SYDVKM. DNA for the CDR3: TGTGCCAGCAGTTCCCCGTACTCAGGGAACAATGAGCAGTTCTTC. It specifies CASSSPYSGNNEQFF.

The rearrangement uses TRBV7-9 and TRBJ2-3, with D possibly being TRBD1 or TRBD2 (5 bases each). This CDR3 is built from 16 residues. Germline CDR1 SEHNR, CDR2 FQNEAQ (reference sequence). The V gene lost 6 bases and the J gene lost 6 bases, with 22 bases spanning the gap. CDR3 bases: TGTGCCAGCAGACCTCCCGGGGCTAGTTCAGGGGATACGCAGTATTTT. Residues: CASRPPGASSGDTQYF.

The genes are TRBV25-1 and TRBJ1-2, with a possible D match to TRBD1 (5 bases). Germline values: CDR1 MGHDK, CDR2 SYGVNS. Trimming took off 4 bases at V and 6 bases at J, with 15 bases between the two ends. The CDR3 is made up of 14 amino acids. The CDR3: CASSGVGGQDGYTF. The CDR3 coding sequence is TGTGCCAGCAGTGGGGTCGGGGGTCAGGATGGCTACACCTTC.

This clonotype was picked up a small number of times. J is TRBJ2-7 and V is TRBV20-1; D may be TRBD2 (7 bases). The CDR3 consists of 14 residues. Germline V gene sequence: CDR1 DFQATT, CDR2 SNEGSKA (reference sequence). Trimming took off 6 bases at V and 1 base at J, with 16 bases between the two ends. CDR3 DNA: TGCAGTGCGCGGGGGCCTAGCAGTTCCTACGAGCAGTACTTC. As protein: CSARGPSSSYEQYF.

There are a few counts of this clonotype. The chain employs TRBV12-3 or TRBV12-4 and TRBJ2-5, with D possibly called TRBD1 or TRBD2 (6 bases each). V was trimmed by 3 bases and J by 4 bases, leaving 18 bases between them. The CDR3 length is 16 residues. Written as DNA, the CDR3 is TGTGCCAGCAGTTTCATTGTGGGGGGCCGGAGAGAGACCCAGTACTTC. Translation gives CASSFIVGGRRETQYF.

In regard to this clonotype: At one end the junction does not follow the germline gene, possibly because of a read error. V and J are TRBV24-1 and TRBJ2-1; D is uncertain. CDR1 KGHDR and CDR2 SFDVKD come from the germline V gene. The CDR3 sequence is 13 residues long. CDR3 protein: CAISFSIYNEQFF. CDR3 nucleotide sequence: TGTGCCATCAGTTTTTCTATCTACAATGAGCAGTTCTTC.

The V call is TRBV12-3 or TRBV12-4, the J call TRBJ2-7; 8 nucleotides agree with TRBD1. This CDR3 comprises 15 residues. The junction had 11 bases not matched to a gene; V was cut back by 3 bases and J by 7 bases. The CDR3 loop is CASSLLGQGKSEQYF. Written as DNA, the CDR3 is TGTGCCAGCAGTTTGTTAGGACAGGGAAAAAGTGAGCAGTACTTC.

The V call is TRBV7-2, the J call TRBJ1-4; D is unclear. V was trimmed by 10 bases and J by 7 bases, leaving 28 bases between them. Germline CDR1 reads SGHTA; CDR2 reads FQGNSA. The CDR3 covers 17 residues. The CDR3 loop is CATFNTPKSHLSEKLFF. CDR3 DNA sequence: TGTGCCACCTTCAACACTCCGAAAAGCCATCTTAGTGAAAAACTGTTTTTT.

This chain uses TRBV5-1 with TRBJ2-5, with TRBD2 matching 7 bases. The CDR3 is made up of 17 amino acids. V was clipped by 0 bases and J by 11 bases; unmatched bases: 19. Germline V gives CDR1 SGHRS, CDR2 YFSETQ. CDR3 residues: CASSLDGRAGEKNEQYF. The CDR3 nucleotides read TGCGCCAGCAGCTTGGATGGGCGGGCGGGGGAAAAGAATGAGCAGTACTTC.

This clonotype was picked up a small number of times. The chain recombines TRBV5-1 with TRBJ2-4; 7 bases line up with TRBD1. With 4 bases clipped from V and 1 base from J, the junction kept 5 bases outside the gene matches. The CDR3 has 15 residues. Germline loops: CDR1 SGHRS, CDR2 YFSETQ. CDR3 amino acids: CASSPTGQAKNIQYF. DNA for the CDR3: TGCGCCAGCAGCCCGACGGGACAGGCCAAAAACATTCAGTACTTC.

In this sample, this clonotype turned up a few times. The J gene is TRBJ2-4, the V gene TRBV5-1; 8 nucleotides agree with TRBD1. Germline loops: CDR1 SGHRS, CDR2 YFSETQ. The V and J ends lost 2 bases and 7 bases, in that order; junction bases with no gene match: 11. The CDR3 spans 16 residues. CDR3 bases: TGCGCCAGCAGCTTAGAAATCCGAGACAGGGGTAACATTCAGTACTTC. Protein sequence: CASSLEIRDRGNIQYF. The whole variable domain, remainder taken from reference TRBV5-1 and TRBJ2-4, is KAGVTQTPRYLIKTRGQQVTLSCSPISGHRSVSWYQQTPGQGLQFLFEYFSETQRNKGNFPGRFSGRQFSNSRSEMNVSTLELGDSALYLCASSLEIRDRGNIQYFGAGTRLSVL.

The chain joins TRBV6-6 to TRBJ1-2; the match to TRBD1 covers 9 bases. This CDR3 has 14 amino acids. V lost 2 bases to trimming and J lost 6 bases; unmatched junction nucleotides: 4. Germline V gene lookup returns CDR1 MNHNY and CDR2 SVGAGI (reference sequence). CDR3 in amino acids: CASSYTGQGNGYTF. CDR3 DNA: TGTGCCAGCAGTTACACGGGACAGGGTAATGGCTACACCTTC.

This clonotype was detected a few times. V and J are TRBV29-1 and TRBJ1-2, with D uncertain. The V gene's germline CDR1 is SQVTM and CDR2 ANQGSEA. This CDR3 is 12 amino acids long. Trimming took off 7 bases at V and 4 bases at J, with 13 bases between the two ends. The CDR3 bases are TGCAGCGCCTCGGTGGGGATCTATGGCTACACCTTC. Its translation is CSASVGIYGYTF.

The genes are TRBV30 and TRBJ2-7; 9 bases align to TRBD2. This CDR3 has 13 amino acids. CDR1 GTSNPN and CDR2 SVGIG come from the germline V gene (reference sequence). V gave up 5 bases and J gave up 7 bases; unmatched junction bases: 9. The CDR3 reads CAWDSGRGNEQYF. CDR3 bases: TGTGCCTGGGATAGCGGGAGAGGCAATGAGCAGTACTTC.

V usage is TRBV20-1 and J usage is TRBJ2-4, with 9 nucleotides matching TRBD1. Germline V lookup: CDR1 DFQATT, CDR2 SNEGSKA (reference sequence). The CDR3 consists of 18 residues. The trim removed 3 bases at V and 1 base at J, leaving 13 bases unmatched. The DNA of the CDR3 is TGCAGTGCTAGGGACAGGGGCCCCGACGCAACGGCCAAAAACATTCAGTACTTC. It is translated as CSARDRGPDATAKNIQYF.

The chain employs TRBV12-3 or TRBV12-4 and TRBJ2-1; weak D call: TRBD2 (7 bases). V lost 5 bases, J lost 6 bases, and 17 bases lay in between. This CDR3 has 15 amino acids. The CDR3: CASSPTGGPINEQFF. The DNA for the CDR3 is TGTGCCAGCAGTCCGACCGGGGGGCCTATCAATGAGCAGTTCTTC.